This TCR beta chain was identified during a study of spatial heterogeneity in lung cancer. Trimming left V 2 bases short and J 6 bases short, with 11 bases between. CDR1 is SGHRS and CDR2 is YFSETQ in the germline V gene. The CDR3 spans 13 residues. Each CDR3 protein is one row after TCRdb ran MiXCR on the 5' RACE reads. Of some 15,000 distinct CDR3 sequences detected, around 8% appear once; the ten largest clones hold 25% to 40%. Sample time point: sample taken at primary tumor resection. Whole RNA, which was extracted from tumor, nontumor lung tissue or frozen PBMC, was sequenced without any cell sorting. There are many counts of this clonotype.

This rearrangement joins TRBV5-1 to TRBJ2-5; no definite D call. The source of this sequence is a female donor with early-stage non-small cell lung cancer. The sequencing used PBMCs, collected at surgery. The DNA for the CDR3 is TGCGCCAGCAGCTTATTAATAGGAAAGACCCAGTACTTC. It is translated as CASSLLIGKTQYF. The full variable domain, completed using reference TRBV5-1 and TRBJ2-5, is KAGVTQTPRYLIKTRGQQVTLSCSPISGHRSVSWYQQTPGQGLQFLFEYFSETQRNKGNFPGRFSGRQFSNSRSEMNVSTLELGDSALYLCASSLLIGKTQYFGPGTRLLVL.